This T cell receptor beta chain was profiled in a study of tissue T cells after allogeneic stem cell transplantation (dated by TCRdb to between 2022 and 2023). Describing the broader study: Over a three-year period, several adult allo-HCT recipients who had steroid-refractory GVHD were prospectively enrolled in a research-autopsy study. About five GVHD patients had pre-transplant PBMCs available, and those PBMCs were of recipient origin. Gastrointestinal GVHD was present in all GVHD patients, several lines of GVHD-directed therapy were administered to all GVHD patients, and skin involvement was additionally present in roughly 5 GVHD patients. The study profiled TCR beta repertoires across many tissues from research autopsies of patients with and without GVHD, plus mouse models of GVHD. Grafts from donors were received by all GVHD patients, with four grafts being unmodified and three being CD34-selected to deplete T cells. For viably preserved blood and marrow, CD3+ T cells were flow-sorted when cell numbers permitted, and smaller samples went directly to DNA extraction. The human arm was conducted as a prospective observational study, and neither blinding nor randomization was performed. The investigation overall reported the following: A small and clinically heterogeneous patient cohort was studied, and sampling depth was acknowledged as a limitation. Few T cell clones were found to be shared across patients, but shared repertoire signatures across patients were revealed in a tissue-specific fashion by motif-based clustering. Which tissue TCRs were alloreactive or antigen-specific was not determined in the study, and some clones might have been persisting host cells. Within patients, how anatomically similar the tissues were was a key factor in shaping TCR repertoire composition, regardless of disease or transplant status. In both patients and mice, T cells from blood and spleen picked up only a limited part of the TCR repertoire that was detected in tissues.

The germline V gene (reference sequence) specifies MNHNY as CDR1 and SVGAGI as CDR2. V and J are trimmed by 6 bases and 8 bases, and the gene matches miss 10 bases of the junction. The CDR3 measures 15 amino acids from cysteine to phenylalanine. Only the CDR3 part of the read is kept: 45 bases, read in frame from the first base. Interpreted using the paper, the time point label stands for: recipient (host-origin) PBMCs collected before allo-HCT. This clone was detected once. It lacks a known antigen. Base qualities are not recorded, but no much larger clone differs from it by a single base. Libraries were made using the immunoSEQ multiplex PCR assay. TCRbeta CDR3 sequencing was performed at survey depth by Adaptive Biotechnologies, and CDR3 sequences, V/J genes, productive frequency and template counts were reported. Amplification of TCR beta CDR3 regions was performed from genomic DNA rather than from RNA. As for how the authors treated the data: Pairwise repertoire overlap between tissues was quantified with Jensen-Shannon divergence, where 1 means complete divergence and 0 identical. Tissues were clustered by single-linkage agglomerative hierarchical clustering of pairwise JSD values, and the clustering results were displayed as dendrograms. GLIPH2 was run on all patient samples with simulation_depth 1000, kmer_min_depth 3, cdr3_length_cutoff 8, keeping groups with more than two unique CDR3s. A standardized tissue-overlap score was generated by extrapolating Jaccard GLIPH-group overlap across patients to a standard repertoire size of 1000 clones. Linear mixed-effect models, with tissue included as a fixed effect and individual included as a random effect, were used to assess associations of diversity with clinical or experimental variables. TCRdb mirrors the immuneACCESS table, restricted to in-frame sequences. Some clones are absent from its copies; in checked studies, under half trace to an unresolved V gene, and the reason for the others is unknown. V, J and clone size derive from that table, while D and trimming were established from the DNA sequence. This sample gives some 43,000 clones in total; about nine tenths of them show up just once. About 4% of the sample lies in the top ten.

The chain joins TRBV6-6 to TRBJ2-1; the central 10 bases match TRBD2. The specimen was blood, collected before transplantation. This TCR derives from a woman aged 35 to 75 who later had graft-versus-host disease after an allogeneic stem cell transplant. The CDR3 protein: CASSPGTSALHEQFF. In nucleotide form, the sequence is TGTGCCAGCAGCCCCGGGACTAGCGCCCTCCATGAGCAGTTCTTC.